The next 32 T cell receptor beta chains were all read from a single sample in a study of blood T cell repertoires in COVID-19. Clones were read by immunoSEQ multiplex PCR, and TCRdb kept only the in-frame ones, dropping some. The sample carries 100,000 to 150,000 clones, 88% recorded once. The material sequenced was peripheral blood. The receptor source for this set is an elderly woman with acute or convalescent COVID-19.

CDR3 loop: CASSLAIGDSPLHF. The CDR3 DNA reads as TGTGCCAGCAGCTTGGCTATAGGGGATTCACCCCTCCACTTT. J is TRBJ1-6 and V is TRBV5-6; perhaps TRBD1 as D (5 bases). CDR3 size: 14 residues. CDR1 is SGHDT, CDR2 YYEEEE, per germline. Trimming took 0 bases from V and 8 from J, leaving 9 bases between them.

The chain recombines TRBV27 with TRBJ2-2, with a possible D match to TRBD2 (5 bases). This CDR3 region has 13 residues. V lost 5 bases to trimming and J lost 3 bases, with 7 bases between them. Germline values: CDR1 MNHEY, CDR2 SMNVEV (reference sequence). The CDR3 nucleotides are TGTGCCAGCAGTCCGGACTACACCGGGGAGCTGTTTTTT. It codes for CASSPDYTGELFF.

The DNA of the CDR3 is TGTGCCAGCTCACCTCCGGACAGCTCTGGAAACACCATATATTTT. Its translation: CASSPPDSSGNTIYF. The chain recombines TRBV18 with TRBJ1-3; possibly TRBD1 for D (6 bases). This CDR3 contains 15 residues. Trimming removed 3 bases from V and 0 bases from J, with 9 bases in between. Germline lookup yields CDR1 KGHSH and CDR2 LQKENI.

This chain links TRBV9 with TRBJ2-3, with D hard to call. V lost 3 bases, J lost 12 bases, and 14 bases lay in between. Germline V gene data show CDR1 as SGDLS and CDR2 as YYNGEE. CDR3 length equals 12 residues. The chain's CDR3 is CASSGSGLPQYF. The CDR3 region has the DNA TGTGCCAGCAGCGGATCTGGCCTCCCACAGTATTTT. Variable domain in full (rest from reference TRBV9 and TRBJ2-3): DSGVTQTPKHLITATGQRVTLRCSPRSGDLSVYWYQQSLDQGLQFLIQYYNGEERAKGNILERFSAQQFPDLHSELNLSSLELGDSALYFCASSGSGLPQYFGPGTRLTVL.

J is TRBJ2-1 and V is TRBV12-5; D possibly corresponds to TRBD2 (6 bases). Trimming took off 7 bases at V and 0 bases at J, with 19 bases between the two ends. Germline V lookup: CDR1 LGHNT, CDR2 FRNRAP. There are 17 residues in the CDR3. In nucleotides, the CDR3 is TGTGCTAGTGCCGGAGGGTCCGGGATAACCTCCTACAATGAGCAGTTCTTC. Its protein is CASAGGSGITSYNEQFF.

The gene calls are TRBV6-1 and TRBJ1-2; D is unclear. This CDR3 is built from 17 residues. The germline V gene has CDR1 MNHNS and CDR2 SASEGT. V dropped 3 bases and J dropped 5 bases, with 22 bases sitting between them. CDR3 DNA: TGTGCCAGCAGTGACGACGTTAAGGGAGGACTCCTATATGGCTACACCTTC. Its translation: CASSDDVKGGLLYGYTF.

The chain employs TRBV7-9 and TRBJ1-1; D possibly corresponds to TRBD1 (6 bases). The CDR3 loop spans 16 amino acids. The germline V gene has CDR1 SEHNR and CDR2 FQNEAQ (reference sequence). V lost 5 bases and J 0 bases, leaving 16 bases between the germline ends. In DNA form, the CDR3 reads TGTGCCAGCAGCCCACAAGGACAGACCGTGAACACTGAAGCTTTCTTT. Protein sequence: CASSPQGQTVNTEAFF.

In this sample, this clone turned up once. The chain couples TRBV11-2 to TRBJ1-2, with TRBD1 matching over 7 bases. Trimming took 2 bases from V and 5 from J; bases not matched to a gene: 14. This CDR3 region has 17 residues. CDR1 is SGHAT and CDR2 is FQNNGV in the germline V gene. CDR3 residues: CASSLYVGGRGAYGYTF. The CDR3, as DNA: TGTGCCAGCAGCTTATACGTAGGCGGCAGGGGGGCATATGGCTACACCTTC.

This sequence joins TRBV6-1 and TRBJ1-6; a weak D match, TRBD1 (5 bases). CDR1 and CDR2 from the germline V gene are MNHNS and SASEGT. Trimming shortened V by 3 bases and J by 10 bases, and 13 bases separated the two germline ends. There are 14 residues in the CDR3. CDR3 sequence reads: CASSDGGKGSPLHF. The CDR3 coding sequence is TGTGCCAGCAGTGACGGAGGGAAGGGGTCACCCCTCCACTTT.

The genes are TRBV7-6 and TRBJ1-2, with TRBD1 as a possible D gene (5 bases). Germline values: CDR1 SGHVS, CDR2 FNYEAQ. Trimming removed 2 bases from V and 5 bases from J, with 18 bases in between. The CDR3 extends over 16 amino acids. CDR3 residues: CASSLSKDTARYGYTF. In DNA, the CDR3 is TGTGCCAGCAGCTTAAGTAAGGACACCGCGAGGTATGGCTACACCTTC.

The rearrangement joins TRBV7-9 to TRBJ2-3; TRBD2 matches 12 bases. Per germline, CDR1 SEHNR and CDR2 FQNEAQ (reference sequence). The CDR3 totals 15 residues. Trimming cost V 5 bases and J 4 bases; bases outside gene matches: 4. The CDR3, as DNA: TGTGCCAGCAGCAAGACTAGCGGGAGTGCAGATACGCAGTATTTT. Amino acids: CASSKTSGSADTQYF.

The chain couples TRBV6-5 to TRBJ1-5; 12 bases fit TRBD1. Trimming removed 6 bases from V and 6 bases from J; junction bases left unmatched: 3. This CDR3 is built from 14 residues. Germline V gene sequence: CDR1 MNHEY, CDR2 SVGAGI. CDR3 coding DNA: TGTGCCAGCAGCCGGGACAGGGGGCGTCAGCCCCAGCATTTT. Its translation: CASSRDRGRQPQHF.

The CDR3, as DNA: TGTGCCAGCAGTTCAGGGGTAAACTATGGCTACACCTTC. Protein: CASSSGVNYGYTF. This rearrangement joins TRBV12-3 or TRBV12-4 to TRBJ1-2; a weak D match, TRBD1 (6 bases). V was shortened by 4 bases and J by 2 bases, with 8 bases between the two germline ends. This CDR3 is 13 amino acids long.

The chain recombines TRBV19 with TRBJ2-1; D might be TRBD1 (6 bases). Between the trimmed V and J ends, which lost 1 base and 6 bases, there was a span of 10 bases. Looked up from germline, CDR1 is LNHDA and CDR2 is SQIVND (reference sequence). The CDR3 consists of 14 residues. CDR3 residues: CASSIAPQGNEQFF. The CDR3 DNA reads TGTGCCAGTAGTATAGCCCCACAGGGCAATGAGCAGTTCTTC.

The sample holds one count of this clone. The V call is TRBV7-3, the J call TRBJ1-2; D possibly corresponds to TRBD1 (5 bases). The CDR3 extends over 12 amino acids. The germline CDR1 and CDR2 sequences are SGHTA and FQGTGA. V lost 8 bases and J lost 1, with 8 bases in between. The CDR3 spells CASGGVNYGYTF. The DNA of the CDR3 is TGTGCCAGCGGGGGGGTTAACTATGGCTACACCTTC. Full variable domain (outside the CDR3, taken from reference TRBV7-3 and TRBJ1-2): GAGVSQTPSNKVTEKGKYVELRCDPISGHTALYWYRQSLGQGPEFLIYFQGTGAADDSGLPNDRFFAVRPEGSVSTLKIQRTERGDSAVYLCASGGVNYGYTFGSGTRLTVV.

V gene TRBV29-1 combines with J gene TRBJ1-1; 8 bases align to TRBD1. The CDR3 extends over 11 amino acids. The junction had 3 bases not matched to a gene; V was cut back by 6 bases and J by 6 bases. The V gene's germline CDR1 is SQVTM and CDR2 ANQGSEA. The CDR3 nucleotides are TGCAGCGTATTACAGGGGGCTGAAGCTTTCTTT. Protein: CSVLQGAEAFF.

This clone appeared a few times. The rearrangement joins TRBV6-6 to TRBJ1-6; perhaps TRBD1 as D (6 bases). V lost 7 bases and J 6 bases, leaving 13 bases between the germline ends. Germline CDR1 MNHNY, CDR2 SVGAGI (reference sequence). This CDR3 contains 14 residues. CDR3 sequence (DNA): TGTGCCAGCACCGACGGCAGGGGTAATTCACCCCTCCACTTT. Translated, it gives CASTDGRGNSPLHF.

This clone has only a few counts. The chain recombines TRBV4-1 with TRBJ2-3; 9 nucleotides agree with TRBD2. Germline CDR1 is MGHRA and CDR2 is YSYEKL. The CDR3 totals 15 residues. V was clipped by 8 bases and J by 3 bases; unmatched bases: 9. In DNA form, the CDR3 reads TGCGCCAGCGCCGCGGGGGGGCATGGTACAGATACGCAGTATTTT. Protein sequence: CASAAGGHGTDTQYF.

The CDR3: CASSSLAGTHYEQYF. For the CDR3, the DNA is TGCGCCAGCAGCTCCCTCGCGGGGACCCACTACGAGCAGTACTTC. The V and J genes are TRBV5-1 and TRBJ2-7, with a weak D call TRBD2 (6 bases). CDR3 size: 15 residues. V was cut by 3 bases and J by 3 bases, with 16 bases left in between. CDR1 and CDR2 from the germline V gene are SGHRS and YFSETQ.

The gene calls are TRBV2 and TRBJ2-5, with 9 bases aligning to TRBD1. Trimming took 8 bases from V and 4 from J; bases not matched to a gene: 8. CDR3 length equals 14 residues. Per germline, CDR1 SNHLY and CDR2 FYNNEI. CDR3 sequence (DNA): TGTGCCAGCTTAACCGGGACAGGGTCAGAGACCCAGTACTTC. Its protein is CASLTGTGSETQYF.

This clone was seen once. V gene TRBV7-9 combines with J gene TRBJ2-7; 10 bases fit TRBD1. The CDR3 is 14 residues long. V lost 6 bases to trimming and J lost 3 bases; unmatched junction nucleotides: 5. Germline lookup yields CDR1 SEHNR and CDR2 FQNEAQ (reference sequence). CDR3 in DNA: TGTGCCAGCAGATTGGACAGGGGGGACTACGAGCAGTACTTC. It codes for CASRLDRGDYEQYF.

The J gene is TRBJ1-4, the V gene TRBV2, with a weak D call TRBD1 (5 bases). The ends were cut back, 0 bases at V and 8 bases at J, with 13 bases in the middle. The CDR3 spans 15 residues. Germline V lookup: CDR1 SNHLY, CDR2 FYNNEI. CDR3 coding DNA: TGTGCCAGCAGTGAAGCTGCACAGGTGGGAGAAAAACTGTTTTTT. It codes for CASSEAAQVGEKLFF.

This chain links TRBV5-4 with TRBJ2-1; 14 bases line up with TRBD2. In germline, CDR1 is SGHNT, CDR2 YYREEE (reference sequence). The CDR3 is 17 residues long. Unmatched junction bases numbered 4, after V lost 3 bases and J lost 2 bases. CDR3 sequence (DNA): TGTGCCAGCAGCTGGGGACTAGCGGGGGTACCCTACAATGAGCAGTTCTTC. Encoded protein: CASSWGLAGVPYNEQFF. The full variable domain, with the rest looked up from reference TRBV5-4 and TRBJ2-1, is ETGVTQSPTHLIKTRGQQVTLRCSSQSGHNTVSWYQQALGQGPQFIFQYYREEENGRGNFPPRFSGLQFPNYSSELNVNALELDDSALYLCASSWGLAGVPYNEQFFGPGTRLTVL.

The CDR3 here is CASSQGASGRGRTDTQYF. The CDR3 DNA reads TGTGCCAGCAGCCAAGGGGCTAGCGGGAGGGGGCGCACAGATACGCAGTATTTT. The V call is TRBV4-2, the J call TRBJ2-3, with 12 bases matching TRBD2. The CDR3 loop spans 18 amino acids. V lost 1 base, J lost 1 base, and 6 bases stayed unmatched. From germline, CDR1 is LGHNA and CDR2 YNFKEQ.

The chain has TRBV5-4 and TRBJ2-1; 8 bases fit TRBD1. J was trimmed by 5 bases and V by 4 bases; bases with no gene match: 8. Germline V CDR1 and CDR2: SGHNT, YYREEE (reference sequence). CDR3 length equals 15 residues. The CDR3 DNA sequence: TGTGCCAGCAGCCGAAAGGACAGGGCCCACAATGAGCAGTTCTTC. It is translated as CASSRKDRAHNEQFF. Combining the CDR3 with reference TRBV5-4 and TRBJ2-1 gives the whole variable domain ETGVTQSPTHLIKTRGQQVTLRCSSQSGHNTVSWYQQALGQGPQFIFQYYREEENGRGNFPPRFSGLQFPNYSSELNVNALELDDSALYLCASSRKDRAHNEQFFGPGTRLTVL.

This clone was observed a handful of times. V gene TRBV10-1 combines with J gene TRBJ1-4; possible D gene TRBD1, 6 bases. V was trimmed by 3 bases and J by 4 bases, leaving 6 bases between them. CDR3 length: 13 residues. CDR1 WNHNN and CDR2 SYGVQD come from the germline V gene (reference sequence). The CDR3 DNA reads as TGCGCCAGCAGTGAAGGGGGTAATGAAAAACTGTTTTTT. Its protein product is CASSEGGNEKLFF.

In its sample, this clone was seen once. The V and J genes are TRBV10-3 and TRBJ2-5; D gene unclear. Trimming cost V 5 bases and J 4 bases, with 17 bases left between them. The CDR3 has 15 amino acids. Per the germline V gene, CDR1 is ENHRY and CDR2 is SYGVKD. CDR3 coding DNA: TGTGCCATCAGTCCGTTAGATCCCCCCGGAGAGACCCAGTACTTC. Translating it yields CAISPLDPPGETQYF.

This clone was seen once. V and J are TRBV7-9 and TRBJ1-3; no clear D gene. V was shortened by 1 base and J by 4 bases, with 5 bases between the two germline ends. The CDR3 contains 13 residues. The V gene's germline CDR1 is SEHNR and CDR2 FQNEAQ (reference sequence). This chain's CDR3 is CASSLETGNTIYF. The CDR3 nucleotides read TGTGCCAGCAGCTTAGAGACAGGAAACACCATATATTTT.

Only a few counts were recorded for this clone. J is TRBJ1-6 and V is TRBV19, with D unclear. The germline V and J ends were trimmed by 6 bases and 3 bases, with 12 bases remaining between them. Germline values: CDR1 LNHDA, CDR2 SQIVND (reference sequence). The CDR3 is 15 residues long. This CDR3 reads CASSISGIYNSPLHF. The CDR3 DNA follows: TGTGCCAGTAGCATCTCCGGGATCTATAATTCACCCCTCCACTTT.

The V gene is TRBV19, the J gene TRBJ2-1; D may be TRBD2 (6 bases). This CDR3 has 15 residues. Germline V gives CDR1 LNHDA, CDR2 SQIVND (reference sequence). V lost 1 base to trimming and J lost 4 bases, with 11 bases between them. The CDR3 coding sequence is TGTGCCAGTAGTATAGCTCGGACTACGTACAATGAGCAGTTCTTC. Translated: CASSIARTTYNEQFF.

The chain combines TRBV7-8 with TRBJ1-6, with TRBD1 as a possible D gene (6 bases). The germline V gene has CDR1 SGHVS and CDR2 FQNEAQ. The CDR3 length is 14 residues. The V end lost 4 bases, the J end lost 7 bases, and 11 bases lay between the germline ends. The CDR3 here is CASSSGQGNSPLHF. The CDR3 DNA reads TGTGCCAGCAGCTCGGGACAAGGGAATTCACCCCTCCACTTT. Drawing the rest from reference TRBV7-8 and TRBJ1-6, the complete variable domain is GAGVSQSPRYKVAKRGQDVALRCDPISGHVSLFWYQQALGQGPEFLTYFQNEAQLDKSGLPSDRFFAERPEGSVSTLKIQRTQQEDSAVYLCASSSGQGNSPLHFGNGTRLTVT.

This chain joins TRBV3-1 (or the pseudogene TRBV3-2) and TRBJ2-1; 10 bases line up with TRBD2. From germline, CDR1 is LGHDT and CDR2 YNNKEL (reference sequence). J lost 0 bases, V lost 0 bases, and 5 bases had no gene match. This CDR3 spans 18 amino acids. CDR3 coding DNA: TGTGCCAGCAGCCAAGAAACCCTAGCGGGGGCCTCCTACAATGAGCAGTTCTTC. The encoded protein is CASSQETLAGASYNEQFF.